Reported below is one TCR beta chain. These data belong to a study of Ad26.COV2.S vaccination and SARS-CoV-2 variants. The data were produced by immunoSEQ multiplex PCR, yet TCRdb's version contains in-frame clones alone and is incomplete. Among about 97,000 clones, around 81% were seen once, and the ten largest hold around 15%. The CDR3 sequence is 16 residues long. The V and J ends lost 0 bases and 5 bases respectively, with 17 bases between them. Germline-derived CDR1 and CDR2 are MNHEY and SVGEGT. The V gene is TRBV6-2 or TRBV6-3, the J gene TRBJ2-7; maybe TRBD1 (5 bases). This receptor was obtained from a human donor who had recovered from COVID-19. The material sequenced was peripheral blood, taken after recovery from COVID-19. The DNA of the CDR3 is TGTGCCAGCAGTTACTCACAGGAGAACTACATCGACGAGCAGTACTTC. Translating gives CASSYSQENYIDEQYF.